Below, 2 T cell receptor beta chains from the same sample are listed, as sequenced in a study of T-cell reconstitution after alpha-beta-depleted transplantation in children. Molecular barcoding with unique molecular identifiers was used for the TCRbeta library. A single record per CDR3 protein comes from TCRdb applying MiXCR to the PCR reads. The data show about 610,000 distinct CDR3 sequences, about 10% seen once. Sample: PBMCs from the stem cell graft donor, taken from the stem cell graft. The source is a human donor who donated a stem cell graft to a child with acute myeloid leukemia.

This clonotype was recorded at least ten times. The chain uses TRBV7-3 and TRBJ2-2; no definite D call. Germline V gene data show CDR1 as SGHTA and CDR2 as FQGTGA. V lost 3 bases and J lost 1, with 6 bases in between. This CDR3 is built from 14 residues. For the CDR3, the DNA is TGTGCCAGCAGCTTCTCCGTGAACACCGGGGAGCTGTTTTTT. It yields the protein CASSFSVNTGELFF.

The chain combines TRBV2 with TRBJ1-5; 7 positions match TRBD1. Germline V lookup: CDR1 SNHLY, CDR2 FYNNEI. The junction had 3 bases not matched to a gene; V was cut back by 5 bases and J by 2 bases. CDR3 length: 14 amino acids. CDR3 sequence: CASSNGQGNQPQHF. The CDR3 nucleotides read TGTGCCAGCAGTAACGGACAGGGCAATCAGCCCCAGCATTTT.